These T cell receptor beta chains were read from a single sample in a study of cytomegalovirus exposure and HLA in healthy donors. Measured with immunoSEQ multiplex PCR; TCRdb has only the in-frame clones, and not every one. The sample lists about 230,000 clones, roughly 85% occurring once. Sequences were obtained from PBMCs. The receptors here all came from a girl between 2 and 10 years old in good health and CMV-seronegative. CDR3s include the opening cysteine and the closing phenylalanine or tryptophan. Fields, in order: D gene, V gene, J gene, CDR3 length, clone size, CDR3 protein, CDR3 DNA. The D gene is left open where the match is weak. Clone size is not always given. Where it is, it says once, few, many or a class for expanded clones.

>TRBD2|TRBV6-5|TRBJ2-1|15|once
CASSYSGGRVYEQFF
TGTGCCAGCAGTTACAGTGGCGGGAGGGTCTATGAGCAGTTCTTC
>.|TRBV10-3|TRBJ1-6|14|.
CAISGADYTSPLHF
TGTGCCATCAGTGGAGCGGACTATACTTCACCCCTCCACTTT
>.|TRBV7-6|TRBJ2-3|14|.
CASSLASGPDTQYF
TGTGCCAGCAGCTTAGCTAGCGGTCCGGATACGCAGTATTTT
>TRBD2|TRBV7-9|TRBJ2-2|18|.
CASSSGTSGRPDTGELFF
TGTGCCAGCAGCTCCGGGACTAGCGGGAGGCCCGACACCGGGGAGCTGTTTTTT
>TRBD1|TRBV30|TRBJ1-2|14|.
CAWFPTGENGGYTF
TGTGCCTGGTTCCCGACAGGGGAGAATGGTGGCTACACCTTC
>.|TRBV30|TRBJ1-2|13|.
CAWRDKMNYGYTF
TGTGCCTGGAGAGATAAAATGAACTATGGTTACACCTTC
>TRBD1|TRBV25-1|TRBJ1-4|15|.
CASSEPDRAAEKLFF
TGTGCCAGCAGTGAACCCGACAGGGCGGCCGAAAAACTGTTTTTT
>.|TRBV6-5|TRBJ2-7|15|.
CASSYSREGSGEQYF
TGTGCCAGCAGTTACTCGAGGGAAGGATCGGGCGAGCAGTACTTC
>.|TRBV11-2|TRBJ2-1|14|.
CASSLVDTYNEQFF
TGTGCCAGCAGCTTAGTCGACACCTACAATGAGCAGTTCTTC
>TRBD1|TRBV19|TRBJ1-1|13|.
CASKHRGATEAFF
TGTGCCAGTAAACACAGGGGAGCCACTGAAGCTTTCTTT
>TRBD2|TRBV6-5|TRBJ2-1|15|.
CASRRTSGSTDEQFF
TGTGCCAGCAGGCGGACTAGCGGGAGCACGGATGAGCAGTTCTTC
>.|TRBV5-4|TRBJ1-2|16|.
CASSSDSPQGLYGYTF
TGTGCCAGCAGCTCTGACTCCCCACAGGGTTTATATGGCTACACCTTC
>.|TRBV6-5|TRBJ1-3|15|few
CASSDSGRRGNTIYF
TGTGCCAGCAGTGACTCGGGCCGCCGAGGAAACACCATATATTTT
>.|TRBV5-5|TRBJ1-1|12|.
CASSQLRGGAFF
TGTGCCAGCAGCCAGTTAAGAGGAGGAGCTTTCTTT
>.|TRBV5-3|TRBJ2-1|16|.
CARSLVPTRADNEQFF
TGTGCCAGAAGCTTGGTTCCGACTAGGGCTGACAATGAGCAGTTCTTC
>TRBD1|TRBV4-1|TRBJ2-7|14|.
CASSPGTDYYEQYF
TGCGCCAGCAGCCCCGGGACAGATTACTACGAGCAGTACTTC
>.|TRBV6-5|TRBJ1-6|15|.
CASTSRSSYNSPLHF
TGTGCCAGCACTTCAAGGAGCTCCTATAATTCACCCCTCCACTTT
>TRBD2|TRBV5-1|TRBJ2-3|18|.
CASSFSGTSGGYTDTQYF
TGCGCCAGCAGCTTTAGCGGGACTAGCGGGGGTTACACAGATACGCAGTATTTT
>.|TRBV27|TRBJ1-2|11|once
CATRVGYGYTF
TGTGCCACCCGGGTGGGCTATGGCTACACCTTC
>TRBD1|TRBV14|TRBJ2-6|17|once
CASSPRTGNTGANVLTF
TGTGCCAGCAGCCCGCGGACAGGGAACACTGGGGCCAACGTCCTGACTTTC
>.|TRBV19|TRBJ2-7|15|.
CASSIGTPGSYEQYF
TGTGCCAGTAGTATAGGGACACCTGGATCCTACGAGCAGTACTTC
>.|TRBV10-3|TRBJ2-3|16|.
CAISARASISTDTQYF
TGTGCCATCAGTGCTCGAGCTAGCATTAGCACAGATACGCAGTATTTT
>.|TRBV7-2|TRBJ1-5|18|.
CASSLIGQHDYSNQPQHF
TGTGCCAGCAGCTTGATAGGACAGCACGATTATAGCAATCAGCCCCAGCATTTT
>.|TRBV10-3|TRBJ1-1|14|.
CAISVQGKNTEAFF
TGTGCCATCAGTGTCCAGGGTAAGAACACTGAAGCTTTCTTT
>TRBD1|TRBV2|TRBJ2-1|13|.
CASNSDRGHEQFF
TGTGCCAGCAACTCGGACAGGGGCCATGAGCAGTTCTTC
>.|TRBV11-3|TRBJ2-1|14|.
CASSFGQNYNEQFF
TGTGCCAGCAGCTTCGGACAGAACTACAATGAGCAGTTCTTC
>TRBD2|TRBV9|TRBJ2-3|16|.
CASSPRLAGATDTQYF
TGTGCCAGCAGCCCGCGACTAGCGGGGGCCACAGATACGCAGTATTTT
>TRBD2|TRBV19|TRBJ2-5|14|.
CASGLAGAGATQYF
TGTGCCAGCGGACTAGCGGGAGCAGGAGCGACCCAGTACTTC
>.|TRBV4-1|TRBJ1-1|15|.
CASSQDRGWGTEAFF
TGCGCCAGCAGCCAAGACAGGGGATGGGGCACTGAAGCTTTCTTT
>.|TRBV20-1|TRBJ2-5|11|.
CSAGRAREQYF
TGCAGTGCTGGCAGGGCAAGAGAGCAGTACTTC
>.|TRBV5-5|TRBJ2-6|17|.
CASRITGGVGGANVLTF
TGTGCCAGCAGGATAACAGGGGGGGTGGGTGGGGCCAACGTCCTGACTTTC
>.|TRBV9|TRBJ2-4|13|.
CASSVAGENIQYF
TGTGCCAGCAGCGTAGCGGGAGAAAACATTCAGTACTTC
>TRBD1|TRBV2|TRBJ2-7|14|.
CASRRDRVSDEQYF
TGTGCCAGCAGGCGGGACAGGGTTTCCGACGAGCAGTACTTC
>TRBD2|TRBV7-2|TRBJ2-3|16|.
CASSLVASGTTDTQYF
TGTGCCAGCAGCTTAGTGGCTAGCGGGACGACAGATACGCAGTATTTT
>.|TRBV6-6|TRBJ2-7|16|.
CASSYSNSGEGYEQYF
TGTGCCAGCAGTTACTCGAATTCAGGGGAGGGATACGAGCAGTACTTC
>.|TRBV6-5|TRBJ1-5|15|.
CASSYRTGINQPQHF
TGTGCCAGCAGTTACCGAACAGGAATCAATCAGCCCCAGCATTTT